This T cell receptor beta chain was documented in a study of shared clonotypes between healthy human individuals. About the study: The donors, a couple of women and three men, were aged 18 to 49. Each donor had three CD4 naive, three CD4 memory, two CD8 naive and one CD8 memory plate.

Generated by immunoSEQ multiplex PCR, the TCRdb table keeps only in-frame clones and is missing some. The data show approximately 2,300,000 clones, roughly 92% seen once. Between the trimmed V and J ends, which lost 4 bases and 4 bases, there was a span of 17 bases. This CDR3 is 16 amino acids long. Germline CDR1 and CDR2: KGHSH and LQKENI. The source is a man aged 18 to 30 in good health. Some clones in this sample may be carry-over from other donors' samples. The chain combines TRBV18 with TRBJ1-5, with D perhaps TRBD1 (5 bases). The specimen sequenced was naive CD4+ T cells from PBMCs. Subset denoted: CD45RA+ positively selected. The CDR3 protein is CASSLNGQGANQPQHF. The CDR3 nucleotides read TGTGCCAGCTCACTCAACGGGCAGGGAGCAAATCAGCCCCAGCATTTT.